The rows below give T cell receptor beta chains drawn from one sample of a study of cytomegalovirus exposure and HLA in healthy donors. Only in-frame clones appear in the TCRdb table, and some are missing; sequencing was by immunoSEQ multiplex PCR. The data contain about 180,000 clones, roughly 87% of them singletons. The sample consisted of PBMCs. Every receptor here comes from a man between 40 and 49 years old in good health and CMV-seronegative. Both conserved end residues are part of each CDR3. The D gene is left open where the match is weak. Expanded clones get a size class; other rows say once, few or many, or leave the size out.

J gene: TRBJ1-3; clone size: NA; V gene: TRBV28; D gene: NA; CDR3 protein: CASSLIDSVSGNTIYF
J gene: TRBJ1-2; clone size: NA; V gene: TRBV7-2; D gene: TRBD1; CDR3 protein: CASSVTGTGGSGYTF
J gene: TRBJ2-1; clone size: NA; V gene: TRBV5-4; D gene: TRBD1; CDR3 protein: CASSLRTGTGNEQFF
J gene: TRBJ2-5; clone size: few; V gene: TRBV9; D gene: NA; CDR3 protein: CASSGKQGPQETQYF
J gene: TRBJ2-2; clone size: NA; V gene: TRBV29-1; D gene: TRBD1; CDR3 protein: CSVEKTGSGELFF
J gene: TRBJ1-1; clone size: NA; V gene: TRBV19; D gene: NA; CDR3 protein: CASSNRGNTEAFF
J gene: TRBJ2-2; clone size: NA; V gene: TRBV11-2; D gene: NA; CDR3 protein: CASSFEAGELFF
J gene: TRBJ2-1; clone size: NA; V gene: TRBV28; D gene: TRBD2; CDR3 protein: CASSSAGGLYNEQFF
J gene: TRBJ1-5; clone size: NA; V gene: TRBV5-4; D gene: TRBD1; CDR3 protein: CASSPGTDSNQPQHF
J gene: TRBJ2-7; clone size: NA; V gene: TRBV14; D gene: TRBD2; CDR3 protein: CASSQDGLTSAGQYF
J gene: TRBJ1-2; clone size: few; V gene: TRBV14; D gene: NA; CDR3 protein: CASSQEYIPNYGYTF
J gene: TRBJ2-7; clone size: NA; V gene: TRBV27; D gene: TRBD1; CDR3 protein: CASMRGQGRIYEQYF
J gene: TRBJ2-5; clone size: NA; V gene: TRBV21-1; D gene: NA; CDR3 protein: CAGWGAQGGETQYF
J gene: TRBJ2-7; clone size: NA; V gene: TRBV6-6; D gene: NA; CDR3 protein: CASSLANVNEQYF
J gene: TRBJ2-1; clone size: NA; V gene: TRBV7-2; D gene: NA; CDR3 protein: CASSLEAVGGGGDEQFF
J gene: TRBJ2-7; clone size: NA; V gene: TRBV28; D gene: TRBD2; CDR3 protein: CASRGGLAGSLYF
J gene: TRBJ2-5; clone size: NA; V gene: TRBV28; D gene: NA; CDR3 protein: CASSSLRTSQETQYF
J gene: TRBJ1-2; clone size: few; V gene: TRBV7-9; D gene: NA; CDR3 protein: CASSQGLLPGDYGYTF
J gene: TRBJ1-1; clone size: NA; V gene: TRBV30; D gene: NA; CDR3 protein: CAWTGLAEAFF
J gene: TRBJ2-5; clone size: NA; V gene: TRBV5-1; D gene: TRBD1; CDR3 protein: CASSSDPGGETQYF
J gene: TRBJ2-4; clone size: few; V gene: TRBV19; D gene: TRBD2; CDR3 protein: CASSVAGVSNIQYF
J gene: TRBJ2-7; clone size: NA; V gene: TRBV7-6; D gene: NA; CDR3 protein: CASSPVPTSYEQYF
J gene: TRBJ2-1; clone size: NA; V gene: TRBV27; D gene: NA; CDR3 protein: CASSFVAEYYNEQFF